The 31 T cell receptor beta chains below come from one sample, sequenced in a study of T cell repertoires in cytomegalovirus infection. Which antigens these TCRs recognize remains unknown. Each CDR3 protein gets one entry after TCRdb re-called the reads with MiXCR. This table holds about 830,000 distinct CDR3 sequences, over 25% found once. The sequences come from cultured CD8+ T cells from PBMCs, collected from culture after CMV antigen stimulation. All receptors derive from a human donor in good health (CMV status not recorded). Some clones in this sample may be carry-over from other donors' samples.

This clonotype was counted ten times or more. The chain carries TRBV12-3 or TRBV12-4 and TRBJ1-1; D ambiguous. With 6 bases removed from V and 5 bases from J, the gap between germline ends came to 10 bases. The CDR3 covers 12 residues. CDR3 DNA sequence: TGTGCCAGCAGCTTGGGGATTACTGAAGCTTTCTTT. It is translated as CASSLGITEAFF.

This clonotype occurred many times. The chain employs TRBV7-6 and TRBJ1-5; D not certain. This CDR3 spans 16 amino acids. Germline CDR1 SGHVS, CDR2 FNYEAQ. With 1 base removed from V and 0 bases from J, the gap between germline ends came to 10 bases. CDR3 in amino acids: CASSLGPAGSNQPQHF. CDR3 DNA: TGTGCCAGCAGCTTAGGTCCCGCCGGTAGCAATCAGCCCCAGCATTTT.

The chain joins TRBV6-2 or TRBV6-3 to TRBJ2-1; maybe TRBD2 (5 bases). This CDR3 region has 13 residues. V lost 2 bases, J lost 10 bases, and 12 bases lay in between. Germline V gene data show CDR1 as MNHEY and CDR2 as SVGEGT. The CDR3 loop is CASSYRARREQFF. Written as DNA, the CDR3 is TGTGCCAGCAGTTACCGGGCGAGGAGGGAGCAGTTCTTC.

CDR3 residues: CASSWTSGGAWGTDTQYF. DNA for the CDR3: TGTGCCAGCAGCTGGACTAGCGGGGGGGCTTGGGGCACAGATACGCAGTATTTT. The gene calls are TRBV5-4 and TRBJ2-3, with TRBD2 matching 15 bases. With V trimmed by 3 bases and J by 1 base, 6 bases remained unmatched. This CDR3 contains 18 residues. Germline loops: CDR1 SGHNT, CDR2 YYREEE (reference sequence).

This clonotype was observed a handful of times. The V and J genes are TRBV20-1 and TRBJ2-5; TRBD2 is a possible D gene (5 bases). CDR3 length: 14 amino acids. The V end lost 0 bases, the J end lost 5 bases, and 13 bases lay between the germline ends. Per germline, CDR1 DFQATT and CDR2 SNEGSKA (reference sequence). The CDR3 sequence: CSARDGGSGETQYF. CDR3 sequence (DNA): TGCAGTGCTAGAGATGGAGGCAGTGGGGAGACCCAGTACTTC.

The chain is built from TRBV6-5 and TRBJ1-2; possible D gene TRBD1, 6 bases. The V and J ends lost 0 bases and 6 bases respectively, with 17 bases between them. CDR3 length: 16 amino acids. Germline V CDR1 and CDR2: MNHEY, SVGAGI. CDR3 DNA: TGTGCCAGCAGTTACTCGACGGGAGGGGGTGAGGATGGCTACACCTTC. Residues: CASSYSTGGGEDGYTF.

The rearrangement links TRBV27 to TRBJ2-2; possibly TRBD2 for D (6 bases). Germline assignment: CDR1 MNHEY and CDR2 SMNVEV (reference sequence). This CDR3 is built from 16 residues. V lost 7 bases and J 3 bases, leaving 18 bases between the germline ends. The DNA of the CDR3 is TGTGCCAGCACCCACTCCTGGGGGGAGGACACCGGGGAGCTGTTTTTT. This encodes CASTHSWGEDTGELFF.

The rearrangement uses TRBV20-1 and TRBJ1-5; D is possibly TRBD1 (5 bases). CDR1 DFQATT and CDR2 SNEGSKA come from the germline V gene (reference sequence). Trimming removed 3 bases from V and 0 bases from J, with 15 bases in between. The CDR3 is 16 residues long. In DNA, the CDR3 is TGCAGTGCTAGCAAGACAGATATCTATAGCAATCAGCCCCAGCATTTT. It is translated as CSASKTDIYSNQPQHF.

V gene TRBV9 combines with J gene TRBJ1-4, with 7 bases fitting TRBD1. After removal of 3 bases from V and 8 bases from J, the junction contained 7 bases not matched to a gene. CDR3 size: 14 residues. From germline, CDR1 is SGDLS and CDR2 YYNGEE. CDR3 bases: TGTGCCAGCAGCGAGGGACAGCTAGGCGAAAAACTGTTTTTT. It encodes CASSEGQLGEKLFF.

This clonotype was recorded a few times. The J gene is TRBJ2-6, the V gene TRBV7-9; D is possibly TRBD2 (6 bases). Germline CDR1 and CDR2: SEHNR and FQNEAQ (reference sequence). V lost 5 bases and J lost 4, with 15 bases in between. The CDR3 sequence is 16 residues long. CDR3 in DNA: TGTGCCAGCAGCCCCAAGAGCGGAGGGGGGGCCAACGTCCTGACTTTC. Translating gives CASSPKSGGGANVLTF.

The chain uses TRBV11-1 and TRBJ1-5; TRBD1 aligns across 9 bases. CDR3 length equals 17 residues. J lost 5 bases, V lost 1 base, and 9 bases had no gene match. From germline, CDR1 is SGHAT and CDR2 FQDESV (reference sequence). The chain's CDR3 is CASSLESPGTGYQPQHF. In nucleotides, the CDR3 is TGTGCCAGCAGCTTAGAGTCCCCCGGGACAGGGTATCAGCCCCAGCATTTT.

The CDR3 loop is CASSLRGRGTENSPLHF. The DNA for the CDR3 is TGTGCCAGCAGCTTACGGGGGAGGGGGACCGAGAATTCACCCCTCCACTTT. The rearrangement joins TRBV7-8 to TRBJ1-6; D possibly corresponds to TRBD1 (6 bases). The CDR3 runs 17 residues. CDR1 and CDR2 from the germline V gene are SGHVS and FQNEAQ. V was clipped by 2 bases and J by 7 bases, with 18 bases between them.

This clonotype turned up a few times. The J gene is TRBJ1-1, the V gene TRBV7-9; no reliable D call. CDR1 and CDR2 from the germline V gene are SEHNR and FQNEAQ (reference sequence). The ends were cut back, 0 bases at V and 3 bases at J, with 8 bases in the middle. CDR3 length equals 14 residues. The DNA for the CDR3 is TGTGCCAGCAGCTTAGCGACGCCTTACACTGAAGCTTTCTTT. The encoded protein is CASSLATPYTEAFF.

As concerns this clonotype: A much larger clone lies a single base off, so this may be a read error. The rearrangement links TRBV7-2 to TRBJ2-7; tentative D call: TRBD1 (6 bases). The CDR3 is 13 amino acids. Germline V gene sequence: CDR1 SGHTA, CDR2 FQGNSA. The germline V and J ends were trimmed by 5 bases and 9 bases, with 17 bases remaining between them. The CDR3 is CASSAWGLDGQYV. Written as DNA, the CDR3 is TGTGCCAGCAGCGCCTGGGGGCTGGACGGGCAGTACGTC.

This chain uses TRBV7-2 with TRBJ2-3, with 15 bases lining up with TRBD2. The junction had 17 bases not matched to a gene; V was cut back by 5 bases and J by 5 bases. This CDR3 has 20 amino acids. Germline CDR1 and CDR2: SGHTA and FQGNSA. CDR3: CASSPSPPGLAGGHQDTQYF. The CDR3 DNA follows: TGTGCCAGCAGCCCTTCCCCCCCTGGACTAGCGGGGGGGCATCAAGATACGCAGTATTTT.

The rearrangement joins TRBV2 to TRBJ1-3, with 8 bases identical to TRBD1. Germline values: CDR1 SNHLY, CDR2 FYNNEI. This CDR3 has 13 residues. V was clipped by 8 bases and J by 4 bases; unmatched bases: 4. The DNA for the CDR3 is TGTGCCAGCTGCCGGGACAGGGGAAACACCATATATTTT. Protein sequence: CASCRDRGNTIYF.

A remark on this clonotype: With a much larger clone just one base away, this may be a read error. The chain is built from TRBV2 and TRBJ1-1; D remains ambiguous. Germline CDR1 reads SNHLY; CDR2 reads FYNNEI. This CDR3 comprises 14 residues. The CDR3 DNA reads as TGTGCCAACAGTGACCTAGACATGAACACTGAAGCTTTCTTT. Its translation is CANSDLDMNTEAFF.

This clonotype was recorded a few times. The chain employs TRBV29-1 and TRBJ1-2; maybe TRBD1 (5 bases). Trimming cost V 2 bases and J 8 bases, with 18 bases left between them. CDR3 length: 14 amino acids. Germline assignment: CDR1 SQVTM and CDR2 ANQGSEA. CDR3 residues: CSVENTQWGSGYTF. The CDR3 nucleotides read TGCAGCGTTGAAAACACTCAGTGGGGGAGCGGCTACACCTTC.

This clonotype was counted only a few times. This chain joins TRBV27 and TRBJ2-7, with 7 nucleotides matching TRBD2. J gave up 4 bases and V 4 bases, and 10 bases lay outside the gene matches. The CDR3 consists of 15 residues. The germline CDR1 and CDR2 sequences are MNHEY and SMNVEV (reference sequence). CDR3 sequence reads: CASSSLSTGLYEQYV. CDR3 sequence (DNA): TGTGCCAGCAGTTCTCTTTCGACGGGACTATACGAGCAGTACGTC.

The V and J genes are TRBV28 and TRBJ2-3; tentative D call: TRBD2 (6 bases). Trimming removed 2 bases at V and 1 base at J, with 10 bases between. CDR1 and CDR2 from the germline V gene are MDHEN and SYDVKM. CDR3 size: 15 residues. The CDR3 DNA reads TGTGCCAGCAGTTTAGGGGGGACCCGCACAGATACGCAGTATTTT. It translates to CASSLGGTRTDTQYF.

This clonotype was found many times. The rearrangement links TRBV7-6 to TRBJ2-3; TRBD1 matches 10 bases. The CDR3 sequence is 15 residues long. The V gene end was trimmed by 3 bases and the J gene end by 2 bases; junction bases not matched to a gene: 2. Germline CDR1 reads SGHVS; CDR2 reads FNYEAQ. The CDR3 loop is CASSLGQGFTDTQYF. CDR3 nucleotides: TGTGCCAGCAGCTTGGGACAGGGGTTCACAGATACGCAGTATTTT.

This clonotype showed up just a few times. CDR3: CASSQETSGVDEQFF. CDR3 in DNA: TGCGCCAGCAGCCAAGAGACTAGCGGGGTCGATGAGCAGTTCTTC. The chain joins TRBV4-1 to TRBJ2-1, with 11 bases matching TRBD2. Germline CDR1 is MGHRA and CDR2 is YSYEKL. Trimming removed 0 bases from V and 8 bases from J; junction bases left unmatched: 3. The length of the CDR3 is 15 residues.

This clonotype was counted only a few times. CDR3 sequence (DNA): TGTGCCAGCAGCGGGGGCCGGCCTGGTGAAAAACTGTTTTTT. Amino acids: CASSGGRPGEKLFF. The V and J genes are TRBV5-6 and TRBJ1-4, with D tentatively TRBD1 (6 bases). Per the germline V gene, CDR1 is SGHDT and CDR2 is YYEEEE. The CDR3 is made up of 14 amino acids. Deletions cut 4 bases from V and 7 bases from J, with 14 bases between.

The rearrangement links TRBV4-1 to TRBJ1-2; D possibly corresponds to TRBD1 (5 bases). Germline V gene lookup returns CDR1 MGHRA and CDR2 YSYEKL. The CDR3 length is 16 residues. V was clipped by 3 bases and J by 1 base, with 15 bases between them. CDR3 coding DNA: TGCGCCAGCAGCCACTCTGAAGGGGACCTTAACTATGGCTACACCTTC. Translation gives CASSHSEGDLNYGYTF.

The V and J genes are TRBV28 and TRBJ1-5; D is perhaps TRBD1 (5 bases). The CDR3 totals 14 residues. V lost 3 bases, J lost 2 bases, and 8 bases lay in between. CDR1 MDHEN and CDR2 SYDVKM come from the germline V gene. CDR3 in DNA: TGTGCCAGCAGTTTTGTACAGGGCAATCAGCCCCAGCATTTT. Translating it yields CASSFVQGNQPQHF.

V gene TRBV27 combines with J gene TRBJ2-7, with D possibly being TRBD2 (6 bases). CDR1 is MNHEY and CDR2 is SMNVEV in the germline V gene (reference sequence). The CDR3 runs to 14 residues. Trimming removed 5 bases at V and 5 bases at J, with 16 bases between. CDR3 nucleotides: TGTGCCAGCAGTACGGGGGTCTCTAGAGACGAGCAGTACTTC. Protein product: CASSTGVSRDEQYF.

The chain has TRBV10-3 and TRBJ2-7, with 9 bases fitting TRBD1. The junction had 14 bases not matched to a gene; V was cut back by 4 bases and J by 4 bases. The germline gives CDR1 ENHRY, CDR2 SYGVKD. This CDR3 has 17 residues. CDR3: CAISVTVLQGAAYEQYF. CDR3 coding DNA: TGTGCCATCAGTGTTACCGTACTACAGGGGGCGGCTTACGAGCAGTACTTC.

The chain has TRBV27 and TRBJ2-1; D ambiguous. The CDR3 spans 15 residues. V was trimmed by 2 bases and J by 2 bases, leaving 10 bases between them. The germline V gene has CDR1 MNHEY and CDR2 SMNVEV (reference sequence). CDR3 residues: CASSLNSPTYNEQFF. The CDR3 DNA is TGTGCCAGCAGTTTAAACAGTCCTACCTACAATGAGCAGTTCTTC.

V gene TRBV6-5 combines with J gene TRBJ2-7; possibly TRBD2 for D (6 bases). The CDR3 is made up of 16 amino acids. Germline CDR1 MNHEY, CDR2 SVGAGI. With 0 bases removed from V and 1 base from J, the gap between germline ends came to 13 bases. The CDR3 DNA sequence: TGTGCCAGCAGTTACTCCCTATCGGAGGGTTCCTACGAGCAGTACTTC. As protein: CASSYSLSEGSYEQYF.

This clonotype was seen ten or more times. The rearrangement joins TRBV7-8 to TRBJ1-2; 8 bases map to TRBD1. The CDR3 is made up of 16 amino acids. Germline V gene lookup returns CDR1 SGHVS and CDR2 FQNEAQ. V lost 4 bases and J lost 4; bases outside the gene matches: 11. CDR3 nucleotides: TGTGCCAGCAGCTCACATCACAGGGGGAGTAGCTATGGCTACACCTTC. Translating it yields CASSSHHRGSSYGYTF. Looking up the rest from reference TRBV7-8 and TRBJ1-2 gives the full variable domain: GAGVSQSPRYKVAKRGQDVALRCDPISGHVSLFWYQQALGQGPEFLTYFQNEAQLDKSGLPSDRFFAERPEGSVSTLKIQRTQQEDSAVYLCASSSHHRGSSYGYTFGSGTRLTVV.

This clonotype has more than one count but fewer than ten. V gene TRBV5-5 combines with J gene TRBJ2-5; tentatively, D is TRBD1 (6 bases). The germline V gene has CDR1 SGHKS and CDR2 YYEKEE (reference sequence). There are 16 residues in the CDR3. The ends were cut back, 4 bases at V and 1 base at J, with 17 bases in the middle. In nucleotides, the CDR3 is TGTGCCAGCAGCCCACTGGACAGACCCTTCCAAGAGACCCAGTACTTC. This sequence encodes CASSPLDRPFQETQYF.